What follows is one TCR beta chain and its context. Trimming took 1 base from V and 3 from J, leaving 7 bases between them. Looked up from germline, CDR1 is SGHVS and CDR2 is FQNEAQ. The CDR3 spans 14 residues. No more than 2 weeks before study entry, exposed participants had met a case of COVID-19. Per the study methods: Amplification with reference gene primers provided the estimates of nucleated cell counts. Assay used: immunoSEQ multiplex PCR; TCRdb lists only in-frame clones, some missing. Clone size and V and J calls were adopted from that table, with D and trimming inferred from the DNA. The sample holds approximately 200,000 clones, 86% seen once. The sample comes from a study of blood T cell repertoires in COVID-19. Study at large: Whether acute or convalescent, the COVID-19 samples came from the United States, Italy and Spain.

The sequence was collected from a woman in her 30s who had been exposed to COVID-19. The material sequenced was PBMCs or T cells enriched from blood (not recorded which). The rearrangement joins TRBV7-8 to TRBJ2-1; D remains unclear. The CDR3 coding sequence is TGTGCCAGCAGCTTAGGGGCCCTCTACAATGAGCAGTTCTTC. It specifies CASSLGALYNEQFF.